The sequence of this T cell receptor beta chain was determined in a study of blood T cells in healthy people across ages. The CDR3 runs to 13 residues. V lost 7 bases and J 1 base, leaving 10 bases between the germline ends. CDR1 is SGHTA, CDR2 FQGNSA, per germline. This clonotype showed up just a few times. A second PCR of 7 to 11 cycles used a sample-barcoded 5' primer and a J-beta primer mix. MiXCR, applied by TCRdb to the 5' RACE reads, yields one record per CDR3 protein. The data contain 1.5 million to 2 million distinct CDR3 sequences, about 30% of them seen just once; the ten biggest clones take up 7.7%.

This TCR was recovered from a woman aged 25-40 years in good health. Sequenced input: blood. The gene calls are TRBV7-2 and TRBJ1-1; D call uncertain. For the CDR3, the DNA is TGTGCCAGCACCAGACAATCGAACACTGAAGCTTTCTTT. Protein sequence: CASTRQSNTEAFF. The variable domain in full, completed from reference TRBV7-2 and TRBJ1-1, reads GAGVSQSPSNKVTEKGKDVELRCDPISGHTALYWYRQSLGQGLEFLIYFQGNSAPDKSGLPSDRFSAERTGGSVSTLTIQRTQQEDSAVYLCASTRQSNTEAFFGQGTRLTVV.